This T cell receptor beta chain was sequenced in a study of a mutant IDH1 vaccine in newly diagnosed glioma. The overall study: The start of vaccination came 4-6 weeks after radiotherapy alone, or with temozolomide cycles. Before enrollment, the patients had been treated with radiotherapy alone, temozolomide alone, or both together. Most of them had received both. Treated patients were roughly 60% male, approximately 40% female, mean age around 40 years. Study-level results: Pseudoprogression looked unconnected to shifts in top peripheral T cell clonotypes.

The time point is: week 11, during vaccination. Vaccination comprised doses that each held 300 ug of mutant IDH1 20-mer peptide, plus topical imiquimod. About this clone itself: As yet, its antigen is unknown.

TCRdb's table, derived via immunoSEQ multiplex PCR, lists solely in-frame clones and lacks some. Here the sample spans around 31,000 clones, roughly 78% being singletons. The sequencing used PBMCs, collected from a glioma patient whose treatment included an IDH1 peptide vaccine. This TCR came from a man aged 30 to 39 with glioma.

As DNA, the CDR3 is TGTGCCAGTTTGCATGGGATCACTGAAGCTTTCTTT. This encodes CASLHGITEAFF. The chain employs TRBV6-1 and TRBJ1-1; D unresolved. V was pared by 9 bases and J by 4 bases, with 12 bases between. The CDR3 is made up of 12 amino acids. In germline, CDR1 is MNHNS, CDR2 SASEGT.